Listed below are T cell receptor beta chains from one sample, sequenced in a study of blood T cell repertoires in COVID-19. Libraries were prepared by immunoSEQ multiplex PCR; TCRdb keeps only in-frame clonotypes and omits some of them. Found here are 95,000 to 100,000 clones, approximately 81% of them singletons; the top ten hold approximately 1.8%. The sequencing sample was made of peripheral blood. These TCRs come from a woman aged 70-85 years with active or convalescent COVID-19. The CDR3 runs from the conserved cysteine through the conserved F or W. A D gene is named only where the DNA matches it firmly. Some rows mark clone size as missing; the rest say once, few, many or name a class of expanded clone.

d_call j_call v_call clone_size cdr3_aa cdr3_nt
. TRBJ2-1 TRBV10-2 few CAASLGGQNEQFF TGCGCCGCGTCACTAGGTGGGCAGAATGAGCAGTTCTTC
. TRBJ2-1 TRBV4-3 . CASSQEVTTTYNEQFF TGCGCCAGCAGCCAAGAAGTAACTACCACCTACAATGAGCAGTTCTTC
TRBD1 TRBJ1-5 TRBV6-2/TRBV6-3 . CASSPGTGGVWSNQPQHF TGTGCCAGCAGTCCCGGGACAGGGGGCGTTTGGAGCAATCAGCCCCAGCATTTT
TRBD2 TRBJ2-1 TRBV9 . CASSVDWTSGYNEQFF TGTGCCAGCAGCGTAGATTGGACTAGCGGCTACAATGAGCAGTTCTTC
. TRBJ1-2 TRBV2 . CASSEDSPYLYGYTF TGTGCCAGCAGTGAGGACAGCCCTTACCTCTATGGCTACACCTTC
TRBD2 TRBJ2-5 TRBV5-4 . CASSSRGEETQYF TGTGCCAGCAGCTCCCGGGGGGAAGAGACCCAGTACTTC
. TRBJ2-1 TRBV29-1 few CSVEGAVHNEQFF TGCAGCGTTGAAGGTGCGGTTCACAATGAGCAGTTCTTC
. TRBJ2-3 TRBV18 . CASSPKSRVKDTQYF TGTGCCAGCTCACCAAAATCCAGGGTTAAGGATACGCAGTATTTT
TRBD1 TRBJ2-3 TRBV7-2 . CASSSAGTGSDTQYF TGTGCCAGCAGCTCGGCCGGGACAGGGTCAGATACGCAGTATTTT
. TRBJ1-5 TRBV7-2 . CASSRGRDQNQPQHF TGTGCCAGCAGCCGCGGGAGGGATCAAAATCAGCCCCAGCATTTT
. TRBJ2-1 TRBV3-1/TRBV3-2 . CASSQSVWVLRGYNEQFF TGTGCCAGCAGCCAATCAGTGTGGGTCCTCCGGGGATACAATGAGCAGTTCTTC
. TRBJ1-5 TRBV2 . CASSDLGGSNQPQHF TGTGCCAGCAGTGATCTAGGAGGTAGCAATCAGCCCCAGCATTTT
. TRBJ1-1 TRBV6-5 . CASSQARSTEAFF TGTGCCAGCTCCCAGGCACGTTCCACTGAAGCTTTCTTT
TRBD2 TRBJ2-1 TRBV27 . CASQGLAGVYNEQFF TGTGCCAGCCAGGGGCTAGCGGGGGTATACAATGAGCAGTTCTTC
TRBD2 TRBJ2-2 TRBV18 . CASSPKAGVSTTGELFF TGTGCCAGCTCACCAAAGGCGGGGGTCTCGACTACCGGGGAGCTGTTTTTT